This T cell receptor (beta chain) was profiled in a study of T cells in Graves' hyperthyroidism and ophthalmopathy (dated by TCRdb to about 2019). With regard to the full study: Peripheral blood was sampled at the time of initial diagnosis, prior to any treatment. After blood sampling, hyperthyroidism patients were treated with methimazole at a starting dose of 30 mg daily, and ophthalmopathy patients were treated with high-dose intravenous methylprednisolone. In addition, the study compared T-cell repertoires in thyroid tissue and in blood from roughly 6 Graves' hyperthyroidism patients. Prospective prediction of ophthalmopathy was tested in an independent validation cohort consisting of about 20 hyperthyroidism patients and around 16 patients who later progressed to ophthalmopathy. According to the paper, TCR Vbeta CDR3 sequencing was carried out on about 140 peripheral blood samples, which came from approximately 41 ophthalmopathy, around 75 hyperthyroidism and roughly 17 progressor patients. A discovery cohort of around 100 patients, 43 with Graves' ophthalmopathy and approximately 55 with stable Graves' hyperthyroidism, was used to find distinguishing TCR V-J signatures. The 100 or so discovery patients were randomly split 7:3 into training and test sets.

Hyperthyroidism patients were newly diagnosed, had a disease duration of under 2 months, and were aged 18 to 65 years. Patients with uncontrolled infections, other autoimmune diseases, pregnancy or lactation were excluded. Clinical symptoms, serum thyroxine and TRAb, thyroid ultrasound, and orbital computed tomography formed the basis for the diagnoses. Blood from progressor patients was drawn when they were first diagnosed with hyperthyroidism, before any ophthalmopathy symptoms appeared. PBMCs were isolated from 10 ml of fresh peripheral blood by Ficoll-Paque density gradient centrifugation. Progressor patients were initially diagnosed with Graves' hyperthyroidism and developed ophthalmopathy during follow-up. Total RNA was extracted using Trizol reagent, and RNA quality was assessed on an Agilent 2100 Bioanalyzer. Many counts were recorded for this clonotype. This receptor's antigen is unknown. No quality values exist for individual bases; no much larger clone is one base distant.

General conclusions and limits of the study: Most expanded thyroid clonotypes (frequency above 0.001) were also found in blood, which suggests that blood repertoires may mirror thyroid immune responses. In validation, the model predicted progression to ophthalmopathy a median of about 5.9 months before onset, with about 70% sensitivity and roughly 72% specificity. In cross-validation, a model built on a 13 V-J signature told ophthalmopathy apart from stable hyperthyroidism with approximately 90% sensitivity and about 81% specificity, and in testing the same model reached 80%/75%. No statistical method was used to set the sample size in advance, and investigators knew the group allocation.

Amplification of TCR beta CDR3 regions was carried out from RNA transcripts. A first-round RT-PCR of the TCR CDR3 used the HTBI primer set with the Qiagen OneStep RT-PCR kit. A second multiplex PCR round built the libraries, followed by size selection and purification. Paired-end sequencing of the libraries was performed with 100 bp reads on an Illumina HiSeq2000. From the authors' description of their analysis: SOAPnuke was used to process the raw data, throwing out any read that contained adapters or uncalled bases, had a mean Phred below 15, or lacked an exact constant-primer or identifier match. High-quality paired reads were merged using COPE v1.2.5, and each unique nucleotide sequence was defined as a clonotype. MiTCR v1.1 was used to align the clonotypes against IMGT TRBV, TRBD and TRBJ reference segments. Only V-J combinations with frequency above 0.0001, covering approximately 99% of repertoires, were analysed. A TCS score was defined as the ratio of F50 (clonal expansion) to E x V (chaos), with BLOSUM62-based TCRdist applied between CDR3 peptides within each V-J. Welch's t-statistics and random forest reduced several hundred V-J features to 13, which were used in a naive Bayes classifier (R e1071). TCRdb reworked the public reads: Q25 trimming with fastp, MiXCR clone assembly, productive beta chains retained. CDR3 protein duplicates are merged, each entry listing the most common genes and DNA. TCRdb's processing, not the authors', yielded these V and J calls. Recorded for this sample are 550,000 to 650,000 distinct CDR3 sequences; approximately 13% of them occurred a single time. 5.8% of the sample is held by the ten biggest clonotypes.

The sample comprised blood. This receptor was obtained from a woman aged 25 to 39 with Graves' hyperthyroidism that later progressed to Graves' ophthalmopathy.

The bases read TGTGCCAGCAGTGCCACAGTCTTTGGCTACACCTTC. This sequence encodes CASSATVFGYTF. This chain is built from TRBV2 and TRBJ1-2; the D gene cannot be named for sure. The CDR3 goes from the cysteine to the phenylalanine over 12 residues. Of all the DNA, just the CDR3 is kept, 36 bases in frame from base 1. The germline V gene sets CDR1 to SNHLY and CDR2 to FYNNEI. At the junction V is shortened by 4 bases and J by 7 bases, with 10 bases in between.